The 7 T cell receptor beta chains below come from one sample, sequenced in a study of cytomegalovirus exposure and HLA in healthy donors. It was with 60 Vbeta and 13 Jbeta primers that the PCR ran. Produced via immunoSEQ multiplex PCR; TCRdb's table is partial and in-frame only. The sample lists approximately 40,000 clones, roughly 64% occurring once. Sequenced: PBMCs. These receptors all stem from a man between 50 and 59 years old in good health and CMV-seropositive.

This chain links TRBV7-3 with TRBJ2-1; possible D gene TRBD2, 5 bases. This CDR3 region has 12 residues. Trimming removed 1 base from V and 7 bases from J, with 5 bases in between. Germline assignment: CDR1 SGHTA and CDR2 FQGTGA. DNA for the CDR3: TGTGCCAGCAGCTTAAGAGGGAATGAGCAGTTCTTC. This encodes CASSLRGNEQFF. The full variable domain, its missing parts supplied by reference TRBV7-3 and TRBJ2-1, is GAGVSQTPSNKVTEKGKYVELRCDPISGHTALYWYRQSLGQGPEFLIYFQGTGAADDSGLPNDRFFAVRPEGSVSTLKIQRTERGDSAVYLCASSLRGNEQFFGPGTRLTVL.

This clone has a handful of counts. This rearrangement joins TRBV4-1 to TRBJ2-3; 12 bases line up with TRBD1. The V gene end was trimmed by 5 bases and the J gene end by 4 bases; junction bases not matched to a gene: 7. Germline CDR1 is MGHRA and CDR2 is YSYEKL. The CDR3 has 16 amino acids. In nucleotides, the CDR3 is TGCGCCAGCAGCGCCGGGGACAGGGGGCTACCAGATACGCAGTATTTT. Translated: CASSAGDRGLPDTQYF.

The rearrangement joins TRBV10-3 to TRBJ2-3; TRBD1 aligns across 8 bases. V lost 6 bases and J lost 1; bases outside the gene matches: 3. Germline-derived CDR1 and CDR2 are ENHRY and SYGVKD. CDR3 length equals 14 residues. The CDR3 spells CAIRQGVGTDTQYF. The CDR3 region has the DNA TGTGCCATCAGACAGGGGGTTGGCACAGATACGCAGTATTTT.

The gene calls are TRBV29-1 and TRBJ2-2; 7 positions match TRBD1. V shed 7 bases and J 2 bases; nucleotides not matched to a gene: 19. CDR1 and CDR2 (germline): SQVTM, ANQGSEA. The length of the CDR3 is 18 residues. The DNA of the CDR3 is TGCAGCGCTACGACAGGGCTCTTAGGGGACGGCAACACCGGGGAGCTGTTTTTT. Translated, it gives CSATTGLLGDGNTGELFF.

The gene calls are TRBV10-3 and TRBJ1-2; D possibly corresponds to TRBD1 (6 bases). CDR1 and CDR2 (germline): ENHRY, SYGVKD. V dropped 2 bases and J dropped 7 bases, with 14 bases sitting between them. The CDR3 has 14 residues. DNA for the CDR3: TGTGCCATCAGTGAGACAGGGATCACGCGTGGCTACACCTTC. Amino acids: CAISETGITRGYTF.

J is TRBJ1-4 and V is TRBV11-1; D call uncertain. V lost 3 bases, J lost 5 bases, and 7 bases lay in between. Germline values: CDR1 SGHAT, CDR2 FQDESV (reference sequence). This CDR3 region has 13 residues. For the CDR3, the DNA is TGTGCCAGCAGCTTTACAGAAAATGAAAAACTGTTTTTT. Its protein product is CASSFTENEKLFF.

V is TRBV5-1 and J is TRBJ1-2; D is possibly TRBD1 (6 bases). The germline gives CDR1 SGHRS, CDR2 YFSETQ. With 4 bases removed from V and 0 bases from J, the gap between germline ends came to 22 bases. The CDR3 has 18 amino acids. The DNA for the CDR3 is TGCGCCAGCAGCCCGAAGGGTGGGACACTAATCGCTAACTATGGCTACACCTTC. Its protein product is CASSPKGGTLIANYGYTF.